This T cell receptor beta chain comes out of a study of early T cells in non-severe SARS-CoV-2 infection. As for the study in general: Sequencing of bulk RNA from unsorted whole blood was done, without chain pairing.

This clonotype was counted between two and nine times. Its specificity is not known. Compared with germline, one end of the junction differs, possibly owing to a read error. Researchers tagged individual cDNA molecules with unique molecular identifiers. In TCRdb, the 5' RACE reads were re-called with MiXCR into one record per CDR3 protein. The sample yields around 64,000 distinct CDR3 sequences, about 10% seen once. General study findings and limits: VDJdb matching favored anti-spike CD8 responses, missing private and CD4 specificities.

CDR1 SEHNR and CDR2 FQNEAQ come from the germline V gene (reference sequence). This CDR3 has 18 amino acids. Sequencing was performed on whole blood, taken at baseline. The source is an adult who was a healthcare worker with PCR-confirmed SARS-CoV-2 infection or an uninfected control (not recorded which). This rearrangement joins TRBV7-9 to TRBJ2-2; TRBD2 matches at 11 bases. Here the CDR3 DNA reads TGTGCCAGCAGCCTAGCGGGAGGACTAAGCCCGAACACCGGGGAGCTGTTTTTT. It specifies CASSLAGGLSPNTGELFF.